This T cell receptor beta chain stems from a study of follicular helper T cells after annual influenza vaccination. This clone was counted a single time. Time point here: 2014-2015 season, pre-vaccination. This CDR3 comprises 17 residues. Germline V gene data show CDR1 as LNHNV and CDR2 as YYDKDF (reference sequence). V was trimmed by 0 bases and J by 8 bases, leaving 20 bases between them. Repertoires were generated with immunoSEQ multiplex PCR, while TCRdb's copy carries only in-frame clones and drops some. The table records several thousand clones, about 80% of them present only once. The chain is built from TRBV15 and TRBJ2-1; maybe TRBD2 (7 bases). The starting material was CXCR5+ CD38- circulating T follicular helper cells from blood, obtained on the day of influenza vaccination. Noted subset: circulating Tfh, non-naive CD4+CXCR5+PD-1+ (ICOS+CD38+ or ICOS-CD38-). The TCR comes from an adult who received the influenza vaccine. The CDR3 bases are TGTGCCACCAGCAGAGAGGGGGGGCAAAAGCGGGGCCATGAGCAGTTCTTC. The encoded protein is CATSREGGQKRGHEQFF. Filled out from reference TRBV15 and TRBJ2-1, the complete variable domain reads DAMVIQNPRYQVTQFGKPVTLSCSQTLNHNVMYWYQQKSSQAPKLLFHYYDKDFNNEADTPDNFQSRRPNTSFCFLDIRSPGLGDTAMYLCATSREGGQKRGHEQFFGPGTRLTVL.